This T cell receptor (beta chain) was sequenced during a study of PD-L1 blockade in urothelial cancer. For the study at large: The analyses of blood took place 3 weeks (second dose) and 6 weeks after treatment start. Blood yielded a median of approximately 130,000 T cells per sample.

Germline CDR1 reads MGHRA; CDR2 reads YSYEKL. CDR3 length equals 15 residues. V gave up 3 bases and J gave up 1 base; unmatched junction bases: 5. Described time point: pretreatment peripheral blood. TCR analog templates of synthetic origin were spiked into each PCR. The data were produced by immunoSEQ multiplex PCR, yet TCRdb's version contains in-frame clones alone and is incomplete. The profile covers 35,000 to 45,000 clones, with about nine tenths appearing a single time and 10% to 12% taken by the ten largest. The sample here was PBMCs, taken around atezolizumab (anti-PD-L1) treatment. The origin of this receptor is a woman aged 60 to 75 with urothelial cancer. This chain joins TRBV4-1 and TRBJ2-7; 8 bases are a match to TRBD2. CDR3: CASSQTSASSYEQYF. Here the CDR3 DNA reads TGCGCCAGCAGCCAGACTAGCGCGTCATCCTACGAGCAGTACTTC.